A single sample gave rise to the 19 T cell receptor beta chains below, sequenced in a study of beta chain features in type 1 diabetes (dated by TCRdb to between 2017 and 2018). No antigen has been assigned to these receptors. Receptor amplification or capture employed the immunoSEQ multiplex PCR assay. The entire isolated RNA was reverse transcribed using the High Capacity cDNA Reverse Transcription Kit, and thus expressed TCRB transcripts were sequenced. Held by TCRdb, this immuneACCESS table contains in-frame sequences only and omits some clones. Under half of the omission traces to an unresolved V gene where checked; the cause of the rest is unknown. Present in this sample are roughly 250,000 clones, roughly 21% of which were seen just once. The ten largest clones represent around 0.03% of the sample. Study-wide findings and limitations: A moderate but significant shortening of TCRB CDR3 length was observed in type 1 diabetes patients in all four CD4+ subsets.

The sequenced sample consisted of naive CD4+ T cells from blood. Explained via the paper, the cell subset or site label denotes: true naive CD4+ T cells. The source of these receptors is a woman aged 40-49 years with type 1 diabetes.

The CDR3 DNA reads TGTGCCAGCAGCAGTCGCCCGAGCGGGGAGAGCACAGATACGCAGTATTTT. Translation: CASSSRPSGESTDTQYF. The chain carries TRBV7-9 and TRBJ2-3; 7 bases are shared with TRBD2. The CDR3 runs to 17 residues. With V trimmed by 5 bases and J by 0 bases, 11 bases remained unmatched. Germline values: CDR1 SEHNR, CDR2 FQNEAQ (reference sequence). The whole variable domain, remainder taken from reference TRBV7-9 and TRBJ2-3, is DTGVSQNPRHKITKRGQNVTFRCDPISEHNRLYWYRQTLGQGPEFLTYFQNEAQLEKSRLLSDRFSAERPKGSFSTLEIQRTEQGDSAMYLCASSSRPSGESTDTQYFGPGTRLTVL.

This clone was seen more than once but under ten times. The CDR3: CASGSANTGELFF. The CDR3 DNA reads as TGTGCCAGCGGTAGTGCGAACACCGGGGAGCTGTTTTTT. V is TRBV7-3 and J is TRBJ2-2; no definite D call. The CDR3 is 13 amino acids. The germline V gene has CDR1 SGHTA and CDR2 FQGTGA. V gave up 8 bases and J gave up 0 bases, with 7 bases separating them.

This clone was counted only a few times. The chain is built from TRBV7-3 and TRBJ2-1; the D is unclear. CDR1 is SGHTA, CDR2 FQGTGA, per germline. Trimming took off 1 base at V and 8 bases at J, with 9 bases between the two ends. CDR3 length: 13 amino acids. CDR3 in amino acids: CASSLIPEDEQFF. CDR3 sequence (DNA): TGTGCCAGCAGCTTAATACCAGAGGATGAGCAGTTCTTC. The variable domain in full, with the rest retrieved from reference TRBV7-3 and TRBJ2-1, is GAGVSQTPSNKVTEKGKYVELRCDPISGHTALYWYRQSLGQGPEFLIYFQGTGAADDSGLPNDRFFAVRPEGSVSTLKIQRTERGDSAVYLCASSLIPEDEQFFGPGTRLTVL.

The chain is built from TRBV9 and TRBJ2-5; no clear D gene. Germline CDR1 SGDLS, CDR2 YYNGEE. The CDR3 consists of 14 residues. V gave up 0 bases and J gave up 4 bases, with 10 bases separating them. Here the CDR3 reads CASSVGGLGETQYF. CDR3 bases: TGTGCCAGCAGCGTAGGTGGGCTCGGAGAGACCCAGTACTTC.

The chain links TRBV4-2 to TRBJ2-1; 7 bases line up with TRBD2. V was clipped by 0 bases and J by 0 bases; unmatched bases: 2. The CDR3 is 16 residues long. Germline values: CDR1 LGHNA, CDR2 YNFKEQ. This CDR3 reads CASSQEAGLSYNEQFF. The CDR3 DNA follows: TGTGCCAGCAGCCAAGAAGCGGGACTCTCCTACAATGAGCAGTTCTTC.

The V call is TRBV19, the J call TRBJ1-5; D gene unclear. Trimming cost V 5 bases and J 4 bases, with 15 bases left between them. From germline, CDR1 is LNHDA and CDR2 SQIVND (reference sequence). This CDR3 is built from 15 residues. The CDR3 DNA reads as TGTGCCAGTAGTTCTGAGGGCGTGTTAAATCAGCCCCAGCATTTT. It specifies CASSSEGVLNQPQHF.

This clone was found a few times. This chain uses TRBV7-2 with TRBJ2-5; 7 positions match TRBD2. V was clipped by 10 bases and J by 5 bases; unmatched bases: 16. Germline CDR1 reads SGHTA; CDR2 reads FQGNSA. This CDR3 contains 15 residues. The CDR3 loop reads CATCLASGPEETQYF. CDR3 nucleotides: TGTGCCACCTGCCTGGCTAGCGGCCCTGAGGAGACCCAGTACTTC.

The table lists this clone with a few counts. The rearrangement links TRBV28 to TRBJ2-1; D not certain. The V end was cut by 1 base, the J end by 5 bases, with 12 bases between. Germline V gene lookup returns CDR1 MDHEN and CDR2 SYDVKM. This CDR3 comprises 15 residues. CDR3 sequence: CASSLYPQRDNEQFF. The CDR3 region has the DNA TGTGCCAGCAGTTTATACCCCCAGCGAGACAATGAGCAGTTCTTC.

This clone was seen a handful of times. This chain links TRBV28 with TRBJ2-7, with D unclear. The V and J ends lost 2 bases and 3 bases respectively, with 5 bases between them. The CDR3 totals 12 residues. The V gene's germline CDR1 is MDHEN and CDR2 SYDVKM. For the CDR3, the DNA is TGTGCCAGCAGTTTAGCCAGCTACGAGCAGTACTTC. Protein: CASSLASYEQYF.

This clone turned up a few times. The J gene is TRBJ2-1, the V gene TRBV7-6, with 14 bases identical to TRBD2. The CDR3 runs 14 residues. V shed 5 bases, J shed 13 bases, and the junction held 7 bases outside the gene matches. Germline CDR1 SGHVS, CDR2 FNYEAQ. The chain's CDR3 is CASSPGLAGALQFF. In DNA, the CDR3 is TGTGCCAGCAGCCCGGGACTAGCGGGAGCCCTCCAGTTCTTC. The full variable domain, with the rest looked up from reference TRBV7-6 and TRBJ2-1, is GAGVSQSPRYKVTKRGQDVALRCDPISGHVSLYWYRQALGQGPEFLTYFNYEAQQDKSGLPNDRFSAERPEGSISTLTIQRTEQRDSAMYRCASSPGLAGALQFFGPGTRLTVL.

This chain uses TRBV19 with TRBJ1-1; D uncertain. The germline V gene encodes CDR1 LNHDA and CDR2 SQIVND (reference sequence). The ends were cut back, 7 bases at V and 5 bases at J, with 11 bases in the middle. The CDR3 totals 12 residues. The CDR3 here is CASISRYTEAFF. CDR3 DNA sequence: TGTGCCAGTATCTCGCGGTATACTGAAGCTTTCTTT.

This clone was detected only a few times. The chain has TRBV7-2 and TRBJ1-6, with TRBD1 matching 9 bases. From germline, CDR1 is SGHTA and CDR2 FQGNSA. V lost 5 bases to trimming and J lost 0 bases; unmatched junction nucleotides: 5. The CDR3 runs to 17 residues. The CDR3 DNA sequence: TGTGCCAGCAGCCAGGGACAGGGTAGCTCCTATAATTCACCCCTCCACTTT. Residues: CASSQGQGSSYNSPLHF.

This clone was detected only a few times. The rearrangement joins TRBV28 to TRBJ2-6; D not certain. The germline V and J ends were trimmed by 2 bases and 0 bases, with 5 bases remaining between them. The CDR3 is 15 residues long. The germline gives CDR1 MDHEN, CDR2 SYDVKM. Here the CDR3 DNA reads TGTGCCAGCAGTTTAGCGTTCTCTGGGGCCAACGTCCTGACTTTC. Its protein is CASSLAFSGANVLTF.

The chain has TRBV28 and TRBJ1-2, with 11 positions matching TRBD1. CDR1 is MDHEN, CDR2 SYDVKM, per germline. With 7 bases clipped from V and 2 bases from J, the junction kept 6 bases outside the gene matches. There are 15 residues in the CDR3. The CDR3 DNA reads TGTGCCAGCATCCTGGACAGGGGGCGAAACTATGGCTACACCTTC. Its translation: CASILDRGRNYGYTF.

The chain links TRBV19 to TRBJ2-1; 10 bases agree with TRBD2. Germline lookup yields CDR1 LNHDA and CDR2 SQIVND (reference sequence). V trimming: 5 bases; J trimming: 3 bases; junction bases outside the gene matches: 7. CDR3 length: 16 residues. The CDR3 reads CASSAIAGGGYNEQFF. The DNA for the CDR3 is TGTGCCAGTAGTGCAATAGCGGGAGGTGGCTACAATGAGCAGTTCTTC.

V is TRBV29-1 and J is TRBJ2-7, with unresolved D. CDR3 length: 10 residues. CDR1 is SQVTM and CDR2 is ANQGSEA in the germline V gene. Trimming removed 1 base from V and 7 bases from J, with 5 bases in between. CDR3 region: CSVEGAEQYF. The CDR3 coding sequence is TGCAGCGTTGAAGGGGCGGAGCAGTACTTC.

J is TRBJ2-7 and V is TRBV6-1, with TRBD2 as a possible D gene (5 bases). V was clipped by 6 bases and J by 6 bases, with 18 bases between them. The CDR3 runs to 14 residues. Germline CDR1 is MNHNS and CDR2 is SASEGT. CDR3 in DNA: TGTGCCAGCAGCCTAGCCCTTTATGGAGGCGAGCAGTACTTC. Translating gives CASSLALYGGEQYF.

CDR3 sequence (DNA): TGTGCCAGCACCCCAGGTCCATCGAACACCGGGGAGCTGTTTTTT. Protein: CASTPGPSNTGELFF. This chain uses TRBV7-9 with TRBJ2-2, with D unclear. The germline gives CDR1 SEHNR, CDR2 FQNEAQ (reference sequence). Trimming removed 7 bases at V and 0 bases at J, with 12 bases between. The CDR3 has 15 residues.

The chain employs TRBV12-5 and TRBJ1-1; the D is unclear. V gave up 1 base and J gave up 8 bases, with 14 bases separating them. In germline, CDR1 is LGHNT, CDR2 FRNRAP. The CDR3 length is 14 residues. CDR3 sequence reads: CASGLGGIVGEAFF. The CDR3 DNA is TGTGCTAGTGGTTTGGGAGGGATCGTTGGGGAAGCTTTCTTT. The whole variable domain, filled in from reference TRBV12-5 and TRBJ1-1, reads DARVTQTPRHKVTEMGQEVTMRCQPILGHNTVFWYRQTMMQGLELLAYFRNRAPLDDSGMPKDRFSAEMPDATLATLKIQPSEPRDSAVYFCASGLGGIVGEAFFGQGTRLTVV.